This T cell receptor beta chain stems from a study of beta chain features in type 1 diabetes. Study background: The patients were much like the healthy donors in age, gender and cell yields. Study-wide results and limits: Patients with type 1 diabetes showed fewer VDJ junction insertions and more deletions. Sampled from patients, naive, central memory and Treg TCRB repertoires appeared more similar than those sampled from healthy donors. In cDNA sequencing, cells with high TCR expression could be over-represented.

Investigators reverse transcribed all isolated RNA, so they sequenced expressed TCRB transcripts. Using immunoSEQ multiplex PCR, the repertoire was profiled, and TCRdb retains in-frame clones only, with some absent. The sample holds over 500,000 clones, roughly 15% seen once. To note about this clone: What it binds is not known.

Material: naive CD4+ T cells from blood. This receptor was obtained from a man between 18 and 29 years old in good health.

CDR3 in amino acids: CASSLKQSGELFF. CDR3 bases: TGTGCCAGCAGCTTAAAACAGTCCGGGGAGCTGTTTTTT. The chain employs TRBV7-6 and TRBJ2-2; no clear D. CDR3 length: 13 amino acids. The V end was cut by 2 bases, the J end by 6 bases, with 7 bases between. Looked up from germline, CDR1 is SGHVS and CDR2 is FNYEAQ.